This TCR beta chain was obtained from a study of spatial heterogeneity in lung cancer. General observations from the study: Tumoral mutation counts were tracked by counts of expanded intratumoral alpha and beta TCRs.

Noted time point: sample taken at primary tumor resection. TCRdb re-analysed the 5' RACE reads in MiXCR, keeping a single row per CDR3 protein. The table shows about 22,000 distinct CDR3 sequences, with around 8.8% occurring only once. This clonotype was found a few times. Its antigen remains unknown. The CDR3 runs 16 residues. Germline values: CDR1 MNHEY, CDR2 SVGEGT. With 6 bases clipped from V and 1 base from J, the junction kept 8 bases outside the gene matches. The TCR comes from a male donor with early-stage non-small cell lung cancer. The sequences come from lung tumor tissue, collected at surgery. This chain uses TRBV6-2 or TRBV6-3 with TRBJ2-5; 10 nucleotides line up with TRBD2. DNA for the CDR3: TGTGCCAGCAGAGGACTAGCGGACCGACCCCAAGAGACCCAGTACTTC. Amino acids: CASRGLADRPQETQYF.